The next 21 T cell receptor beta chains were all read from a single sample in a study of blood T cell repertoires in COVID-19. Repertoires were generated with immunoSEQ multiplex PCR, while TCRdb's copy carries only in-frame clones and drops some. The table has 200,000 to 300,000 clones, roughly 79% seen once. The specimen was peripheral blood. The origin of the receptors is a woman aged 80 or over with COVID-19, enrolled during active disease.

The chain joins TRBV5-4 to TRBJ1-1; D gene unclear. Trimming took off 1 base at V and 0 bases at J, with 4 bases between the two ends. CDR1 SGHNT and CDR2 YYREEE come from the germline V gene (reference sequence). The CDR3 covers 13 residues. The CDR3: CASSLQMNTEAFF. The CDR3 DNA reads as TGTGCCAGCAGCTTGCAGATGAACACTGAAGCTTTCTTT.

This clone was picked up one time. This chain connects TRBV13 to TRBJ1-3; D gene unclear. Per germline, CDR1 PRHDT and CDR2 FYEKMQ (reference sequence). V was cut by 0 bases and J by 2 bases, with 8 bases left in between. The CDR3 loop spans 15 amino acids. The DNA of the CDR3 is TGTGCCAGCAGCTTAGGGGGGAGGGCTGGAAACACCATATATTTT. Its protein is CASSLGGRAGNTIYF.

The genes are TRBV6-5 and TRBJ2-1, with 7 bases aligning to TRBD2. V was pared by 7 bases and J by 1 base, with 7 bases of the junction left unmatched. Germline lookup yields CDR1 MNHEY and CDR2 SVGAGI. CDR3 length: 15 residues. The CDR3 DNA sequence: TGTGCCAGCACGTTAGTGGGGGGGTCCTACAATGAGCAGTTCTTC. Translation: CASTLVGGSYNEQFF.

This chain links TRBV7-8 with TRBJ2-4; D is possibly TRBD1 (6 bases). Germline V gives CDR1 SGHVS, CDR2 FQNEAQ. The V and J ends lost 0 bases and 0 bases respectively, with 12 bases between them. The CDR3 loop spans 17 amino acids. In DNA form, the CDR3 reads TGTGCCAGCAGCTTAGCGGGGGCAGGTCTAGCCAAAAACATTCAGTACTTC. It codes for CASSLAGAGLAKNIQYF.

The chain is built from TRBV2 and TRBJ1-1; tentatively, D is TRBD1 (6 bases). The germline CDR1 and CDR2 sequences are SNHLY and FYNNEI. The CDR3 has 13 amino acids. Trimming removed 7 bases at V and 4 bases at J, with 13 bases between. In DNA, the CDR3 is TGTGCCAGCATCATACAAGGGGGCACTGAAGCTTTCTTT. Translation gives CASIIQGGTEAFF.

The rearrangement links TRBV7-2 to TRBJ2-3; no firm D call. V lost 1 base to trimming and J lost 0 bases, with 5 bases between them. The CDR3 has 14 amino acids. The germline V gene encodes CDR1 SGHTA and CDR2 FQGNSA. The CDR3 region is CASSLGASTDTQYF. CDR3 DNA sequence: TGTGCCAGCAGCTTAGGGGCTAGCACAGATACGCAGTATTTT.

V usage is TRBV11-2 and J usage is TRBJ2-7; D may be TRBD1 (6 bases). The germline gives CDR1 SGHAT, CDR2 FQNNGV. Trimming cost V 1 base and J 3 bases, with 10 bases left between them. The CDR3 contains 14 residues. CDR3 protein: CASSLVQGNYEQYF. As DNA, the CDR3 is TGTGCCAGCAGCTTAGTACAGGGCAACTACGAGCAGTACTTC.

This clone was recorded a few times. The V gene is TRBV12-5, the J gene TRBJ2-2; 10 bases match TRBD2. The germline CDR1 and CDR2 sequences are LGHNT and FRNRAP. J was trimmed by 5 bases and V by 5 bases; bases with no gene match: 5. The CDR3 length is 15 residues. This chain's CDR3 is CASGLLAGNTGELFF. DNA of the CDR3: TGTGCTAGTGGTCTACTAGCGGGAAATACCGGGGAGCTGTTTTTT.

J is TRBJ1-1 and V is TRBV2; TRBD1 agrees at 9 bases. Germline CDR1 is SNHLY and CDR2 is FYNNEI. The CDR3 is made up of 18 amino acids. V dropped 1 base and J dropped 3; count of bases not matched to a gene: 12. For the CDR3, the DNA is TGTGCCAGCAGTGAAGTTAAGAGGACAGGGGCTTTGGACACTGAAGCTTTCTTT. Its translation: CASSEVKRTGALDTEAFF.

The V gene is TRBV19, the J gene TRBJ1-5, with 8 bases matching TRBD1. This CDR3 is built from 17 residues. V shed 9 bases and J 1 base; nucleotides not matched to a gene: 14. The germline V gene has CDR1 LNHDA and CDR2 SQIVND (reference sequence). CDR3 region: CASSGTGGGKSNQPQHF. CDR3 nucleotide sequence: TGTGCCAGCTCCGGGACAGGAGGGGGGAAAAGCAATCAGCCCCAGCATTTT.

The rearrangement uses TRBV9 and TRBJ2-1, with D hard to call. Trimming removed 0 bases at V and 6 bases at J, with 10 bases between. CDR1 is SGDLS and CDR2 is YYNGEE in the germline V gene. This CDR3 region has 14 residues. CDR3 sequence (DNA): TGTGCCAGCAGCGTAGGAGGCAGCTTCAATGAGCAGTTCTTC. Translated: CASSVGGSFNEQFF. Complete variable domain (other parts from reference TRBV9 and TRBJ2-1): DSGVTQTPKHLITATGQRVTLRCSPRSGDLSVYWYQQSLDQGLQFLIQYYNGEERAKGNILERFSAQQFPDLHSELNLSSLELGDSALYFCASSVGGSFNEQFFGPGTRLTVL.

This chain links TRBV28 with TRBJ1-1; D gene unclear. Trimming cost V 1 base and J 10 bases, with 10 bases left between them. Per germline, CDR1 MDHEN and CDR2 SYDVKM. The CDR3 contains 12 residues. CDR3 DNA: TGTGCCAGCAGTTTATACGGGTCCGGAGCTTTCTTT. Residues: CASSLYGSGAFF.

J is TRBJ1-1 and V is TRBV29-1, with 7 bases identical to TRBD1. The CDR3 extends over 15 amino acids. Germline V CDR1 and CDR2: SQVTM, ANQGSEA. V trimming: 8 bases; J trimming: 2 bases; junction bases outside the gene matches: 14. For the CDR3, the DNA is TGCAGCACAAAAACCGACAGGGTGAAAAACACTGAAGCTTTCTTT. The encoded protein is CSTKTDRVKNTEAFF.

J is TRBJ2-7 and V is TRBV6-5; 8 nucleotides agree with TRBD2. J was trimmed by 1 base and V by 7 bases; bases with no gene match: 9. Germline V gives CDR1 MNHEY, CDR2 SVGAGI. This CDR3 has 15 residues. CDR3 sequence reads: CASTRGLVGSYEQYF. The CDR3 DNA reads TGTGCCAGCACCCGGGGACTAGTCGGGTCCTACGAGCAGTACTTC.

The chain employs TRBV9 and TRBJ2-7, with 7 nucleotides matching TRBD1. The germline V gene has CDR1 SGDLS and CDR2 YYNGEE. The V gene end was trimmed by 2 bases and the J gene end by 1 base; junction bases not matched to a gene: 3. The CDR3 totals 14 residues. CDR3 sequence reads: CASSVGQASYEQYF. The DNA for the CDR3 is TGTGCCAGCAGCGTCGGACAGGCTTCCTACGAGCAGTACTTC. The variable domain in full, with the rest retrieved from reference TRBV9 and TRBJ2-7, is DSGVTQTPKHLITATGQRVTLRCSPRSGDLSVYWYQQSLDQGLQFLIQYYNGEERAKGNILERFSAQQFPDLHSELNLSSLELGDSALYFCASSVGQASYEQYFGPGTRLTVT.

The rearrangement joins TRBV28 to TRBJ2-6; D gene uncertain. The germline V gene encodes CDR1 MDHEN and CDR2 SYDVKM. V lost 8 bases, J lost 0 bases, and 11 bases lay in between. The CDR3 consists of 15 residues. CDR3 bases: TGTGCCAGCTATAGGAGTAGCTCTGGGGCCAACGTCCTGACTTTC. It yields the protein CASYRSSSGANVLTF.

A note on this clone: The junction shows a germline mismatch at one end, possibly a read error. The chain joins TRBV11-2 to TRBJ2-1; possibly TRBD2 for D (6 bases). The CDR3 contains 16 residues. From germline, CDR1 is SGHAT and CDR2 FQNNGV. In DNA, the CDR3 is TGTGCCAGCAGCTCCGATACGGTTGTCACCGGGACTGATACTCTCTTC. This sequence encodes CASSSDTVVTGTDTLF.

The chain couples TRBV30 to TRBJ1-2, with D perhaps matching TRBD1 (5 bases). Germline loops: CDR1 GTSNPN, CDR2 SVGIG (reference sequence). Trimming pared 2 bases from V and 5 bases from J, leaving 15 bases between. The CDR3 is 14 residues long. The CDR3 region is CAWSSGVGTYGYTF. In DNA, the CDR3 is TGTGCCTGGAGTTCTGGGGTGGGGACTTATGGCTACACCTTC. Full variable domain (rest looked up from reference TRBV30 and TRBJ1-2): SQTIHQWPATLVQPVGSPLSLECTVEGTSNPNLYWYRQAAGRGLQLLFYSVGIGQISSEVPQNLSASRPQDRQFILSSKKLLLSDSGFYLCAWSSGVGTYGYTFGSGTRLTVV.

The chain uses TRBV9 and TRBJ2-5; 10 bases map to TRBD2. Germline lookup yields CDR1 SGDLS and CDR2 YYNGEE. CDR3 length: 15 residues. J was trimmed by 5 bases and V by 3 bases; bases with no gene match: 7. This CDR3 is CASSASAGGVETQYF. The CDR3 nucleotides read TGTGCCAGCAGCGCGTCAGCGGGAGGGGTGGAGACCCAGTACTTC.

The V and J genes are TRBV18 and TRBJ1-2, with a tentative D call TRBD1 (6 bases). V lost 3 bases and J 8 bases, leaving 13 bases between the germline ends. CDR3 length: 13 amino acids. The germline V gene has CDR1 KGHSH and CDR2 LQKENI. CDR3 in amino acids: CASSPEQGRGYTF. The CDR3 DNA reads TGTGCCAGCTCACCTGAACAGGGACGAGGCTACACCTTC.

This sequence joins TRBV6-5 and TRBJ2-7; TRBD1 aligns across 7 bases. The CDR3 is 16 amino acids. The V gene end was trimmed by 4 bases and the J gene end by 1 base; junction bases not matched to a gene: 10. CDR1 is MNHEY, CDR2 SVGAGI, per germline. In nucleotides, the CDR3 is TGTGCCAGCAGTTCTCCCCGACCAGGGGGATCCTACGAGCAGTACTTC. Translation gives CASSSPRPGGSYEQYF.